The 15 T cell receptor beta chains in this list originate from one sample, sequenced in a study of breast tumors, draining lymph nodes, adjacent tissues. TCRdb ran MiXCR on the multiplex PCR reads and lists one entry per CDR3 protein. This sample has some 65,000 distinct CDR3 sequences; 40% to 55% occur once, and the top ten carry about 8.4%. Sequencing input: breast tumor tissue. Receptor source: a female donor with breast cancer. Some clones in this sample may be carry-over from other donors' samples.

In its sample, this clonotype was seen many times. The chain combines TRBV4-1 with TRBJ1-5; D uncertain. CDR3 length equals 17 residues. V lost 1 base, J lost 2 bases, and 15 bases lay in between. Germline V gene data show CDR1 as MGHRA and CDR2 as YSYEKL. The CDR3 sequence: CASSQGALEVGNQPQHF. CDR3 nucleotide sequence: TGCGCCAGCAGCCAAGGGGCCCTAGAAGTTGGCAATCAGCCCCAGCATTTT.

The chain combines TRBV5-5 with TRBJ2-5; 11 positions match TRBD2. The junction had 13 bases not matched to a gene; V was cut back by 1 base and J by 2 bases. Germline CDR1 reads SGHKS; CDR2 reads YYEKEE (reference sequence). This CDR3 is 19 amino acids long. The CDR3 protein is CASSLWGTSGGTLQETQYF. For the CDR3, the DNA is TGTGCCAGCAGCTTGTGGGGTACTAGCGGGGGCACCCTTCAAGAGACCCAGTACTTC.

This clonotype was picked up many times. The chain couples TRBV20-1 to TRBJ2-3; D may be TRBD1 or TRBD2 (5 bases each). V was clipped by 1 base and J by 11 bases, with 13 bases between them. The CDR3 sequence is 12 residues long. Germline V gives CDR1 DFQATT, CDR2 SNEGSKA (reference sequence). The CDR3 nucleotides read TGCAGTGCTAGAGGAACCGTGGGGGAGCAGTATTTT. Translation: CSARGTVGEQYF.

This clonotype occurred many times. The chain is built from TRBV5-6 and TRBJ2-1, with D uncertain. V lost 4 bases to trimming and J lost 0 bases, with 11 bases between them. CDR3 length equals 15 residues. The germline V gene has CDR1 SGHDT and CDR2 YYEEEE. The CDR3 region has the DNA TGTGCCAGCAGCCCTACAGTGAGCTCCTACAATGAGCAGTTCTTC. This sequence encodes CASSPTVSSYNEQFF.

In this sample, this clonotype turned up many times. The chain employs TRBV7-6 and TRBJ1-5, with 8 positions matching TRBD1. The trim removed 5 bases at V and 1 base at J, leaving 4 bases unmatched. The CDR3 spans 15 residues. Germline lookup yields CDR1 SGHVS and CDR2 FNYEAQ. DNA for the CDR3: TGTGCCAGCAGCCCGAGACAGGGGAGCAATCAGCCCCAGCATTTT. Protein: CASSPRQGSNQPQHF.

This clonotype was observed a handful of times. A much larger clone lies a single base off, so this may be a read error. The chain employs TRBV5-4 and TRBJ1-2, with a tentative D call TRBD1 (5 bases). Trimming removed 7 bases at V and 8 bases at J, with 21 bases between. The length of the CDR3 is 14 residues. The germline CDR1 and CDR2 sequences are SGHNT and YYREEE (reference sequence). The CDR3 coding sequence is TGTGCCAGCCGCCAGGTCGGGGCCGCATGGGGCTACACCTTC. It yields the protein CASRQVGAAWGYTF.

This clonotype was counted ten times or more. V is TRBV20-1 and J is TRBJ1-2; D uncertain. The CDR3 extends over 13 amino acids. CDR1 and CDR2 (germline): DFQATT, SNEGSKA (reference sequence). Trimming cost V 2 bases and J 0 bases, with 7 bases left between them. CDR3: CSARLPPNYGYTF. In nucleotides, the CDR3 is TGCAGTGCTAGACTTCCCCCTAACTATGGCTACACCTTC.

The rearrangement uses TRBV12-3 or TRBV12-4 and TRBJ2-5; a possible D gene is TRBD2 (8 bases). V shed 6 bases and J shed 1 base, with 12 bases lying between them. The CDR3 covers 14 residues. The CDR3 nucleotides are TGTGCCAGCAGACAGGGGACTAGCCAAGAGACCCAGTACTTC. This codes for CASRQGTSQETQYF.

Comment on this clonotype: A much larger clone lies a single base off, so this may be a read error. The V call is TRBV5-4, the J call TRBJ2-4; maybe TRBD2 (7 bases). Trimming took off 8 bases at V and 1 base at J, with 13 bases between the two ends. The CDR3 length is 14 residues. CDR1 SGHNT and CDR2 YYREEE come from the germline V gene (reference sequence). CDR3 coding DNA: TGTGCCAGGAGCCGGGGGGCGGCCAAAAACATTCAGTACTTC. Its protein product is CARSRGAAKNIQYF.

The chain employs TRBV4-3 and TRBJ2-7; D might be TRBD1 (5 bases). Trimming took 5 bases from V and 4 from J, leaving 18 bases between them. The CDR3 sequence is 15 residues long. CDR1 is LGHNA and CDR2 is YSLEER in the germline V gene. The CDR3 nucleotides are TGCGCCAGCAGCACTCACAGGACGGCTGGATACGAGCAGTACTTC. Translation: CASSTHRTAGYEQYF.

V and J are TRBV7-9 and TRBJ2-5; TRBD1 matches 12 bases. The CDR3 totals 17 residues. CDR1 and CDR2 (germline): SEHNR, FQNEAQ (reference sequence). Losses at the gene ends were 4 bases for V and 6 bases for J; bases not matched to a gene: 12. CDR3: CASSSLDGTGGGKTQYF. CDR3 nucleotide sequence: TGTGCCAGCAGCTCCCTGGACGGGACAGGGGGCGGAAAGACCCAGTACTTC.

The chain couples TRBV6-2 or TRBV6-3 to TRBJ2-1, with 9 positions matching TRBD1. There are 18 residues in the CDR3. CDR1 and CDR2 (germline): MNHEY, SVGEGT. J was trimmed by 5 bases and V by 1 base; bases with no gene match: 12. CDR3 loop: CASSYYSPGQGENNEQFF. The CDR3 nucleotides read TGTGCCAGCAGTTACTATAGCCCGGGACAGGGTGAGAACAATGAGCAGTTCTTC.

This clonotype was counted only a few times. The rearrangement links TRBV3-1 to TRBJ1-2; TRBD1 matches 10 bases. This CDR3 is built from 14 residues. Germline CDR1 and CDR2: LGHDT and YNNKEL (reference sequence). J was trimmed by 7 bases and V by 3 bases; bases with no gene match: 5. The CDR3 DNA reads as TGTGCCAGCAGCCACGGGACAGGGGAGGGTGGCTACACCTTC. Amino acid sequence: CASSHGTGEGGYTF.

The chain links TRBV29-1 to TRBJ2-2; D is uncertain. Trimming stripped 7 bases from V and 1 base from J, with 7 bases between. This CDR3 spans 12 amino acids. Germline V gene data show CDR1 as SQVTM and CDR2 as ANQGSEA. The CDR3 here is CSGRQNTGELFF. The CDR3 DNA reads as TGCAGCGGAAGACAGAACACCGGGGAGCTGTTTTTT.

In this sample, this clonotype turned up many times. V usage is TRBV6-5 and J usage is TRBJ1-2; a weak D match, TRBD1 (6 bases). The CDR3 covers 15 residues. The V and J ends lost 6 bases and 5 bases respectively, with 19 bases between them. Looked up from germline, CDR1 is MNHEY and CDR2 is SVGAGI. For the CDR3, the DNA is TGTGCCAGCAGGCCTACGGTTTGGGACAAGTATGGCTACACCTTC. Protein: CASRPTVWDKYGYTF.